This passage covers 26 T cell receptor beta chains from one sample sequenced in a study of PD-1 blockade in classical Hodgkin lymphoma (dated by TCRdb to between 2020 and 2021). Libraries came from the immunoSEQ multiplex PCR assay. Drawn from immuneACCESS, this table holds only the in-frame rearrangements with V and J called that TCRdb kept. Clones are partly lost; checked studies trace under half to an unresolved V gene and leave the rest unexplained. The table for this sample lists 100,000 or so clones; approximately 90% of them were counted only once. The ten largest clones capture approximately 6.3% of the sample. The time point label here, explained by the study, means: cycle 2 day 1 (C2D1) of nivolumab. All trial patients had relapsed after autologous stem cell transplantation, with cohorts A, B and C differing in prior brentuximab vedotin exposure. This material consisted of peripheral blood mononuclear cells (PBMCs), taken before the second cycle of nivolumab. All receptors derive from a human donor with classical Hodgkin lymphoma.

The chain employs TRBV30 and TRBJ1-1; 8 bases map to TRBD1. Trimming cost V 8 bases and J 0 bases; bases outside gene matches: 11. The CDR3 totals 15 residues. Germline-derived CDR1 and CDR2 are GTSNPN and SVGIG (reference sequence). CDR3 protein: CAREGTGYMNTEAFF. In DNA form, the CDR3 reads TGTGCCCGAGAGGGGACAGGATACATGAACACTGAAGCTTTCTTT.

The chain uses TRBV7-9 and TRBJ1-2; D is undetermined. The CDR3 loop spans 15 amino acids. Trimming took 1 base from V and 4 from J, leaving 13 bases between them. CDR1 SEHNR and CDR2 FQNEAQ come from the germline V gene (reference sequence). The CDR3 region has the DNA TGTGCCAGCAGCTTAGGTATCCAACATAGCTATGGCTACACCTTC. Translation gives CASSLGIQHSYGYTF.

J is TRBJ2-3 and V is TRBV27; a weak D match, TRBD2 (5 bases). The CDR3 length is 11 residues. The ends were cut back, 6 bases at V and 10 bases at J, with 11 bases in the middle. Germline CDR1 is MNHEY and CDR2 is SMNVEV (reference sequence). The CDR3 loop is CASRREGSQYF. CDR3 DNA: TGTGCCAGCAGACGAGAGGGATCGCAGTATTTT.

This chain uses TRBV6-5 with TRBJ2-1; no clear D gene. Germline-derived CDR1 and CDR2 are MNHEY and SVGAGI. CDR3 length: 8 amino acids. Trimming removed 6 bases at V and 12 bases at J, with 3 bases between. The CDR3 loop is CASSLQFF. As DNA, the CDR3 is TGTGCCAGCAGCCTGCAGTTCTTC.

The chain carries TRBV19 and TRBJ1-5, with D possibly TRBD1 on 6 matching bases. Looked up from germline, CDR1 is LNHDA and CDR2 is SQIVND (reference sequence). Trimming removed 0 bases from V and 5 bases from J, with 14 bases in between. This CDR3 contains 16 residues. The CDR3 nucleotides read TGTGCCAGTAGTATAGATCGGTGGGGGCTTGATCAGCCCCAGCATTTT. It yields the protein CASSIDRWGLDQPQHF.

The chain is built from TRBV7-6 and TRBJ1-5, with 9 bases that match TRBD1. With V trimmed by 2 bases and J by 5 bases, 7 bases remained unmatched. In germline, CDR1 is SGHVS, CDR2 FNYEAQ. The CDR3 extends over 16 amino acids. The CDR3 DNA reads as TGTGCCAGCAGCTTACGGTACAGGGGGCTCCATCAGCCCCAGCATTTT. Amino acid sequence: CASSLRYRGLHQPQHF.

The rearrangement uses TRBV10-2 and TRBJ2-3; tentative D call: TRBD1 (6 bases). There are 15 residues in the CDR3. V dropped 6 bases and J dropped 0 bases, with 13 bases sitting between them. Germline lookup yields CDR1 WSHSY and CDR2 SAAADI. CDR3 sequence: CASSGWTVSTDTQYF. CDR3 sequence (DNA): TGCGCCAGCAGCGGATGGACAGTTAGCACAGATACGCAGTATTTT.

The V gene is TRBV7-9, the J gene TRBJ2-1, with D uncertain. V lost 2 bases and J 6 bases, leaving 8 bases between the germline ends. Germline CDR1 and CDR2: SEHNR and FQNEAQ (reference sequence). The CDR3 length is 13 residues. CDR3 protein: CASSLNSLNEQFF. Here the CDR3 DNA reads TGTGCCAGCAGCTTAAATAGTCTCAATGAGCAGTTCTTC.

V is TRBV19 and J is TRBJ1-5; 10 nucleotides align to TRBD1. V was clipped by 1 base and J by 2 bases; unmatched bases: 5. The germline CDR1 and CDR2 sequences are LNHDA and SQIVND (reference sequence). The CDR3 runs 17 residues. As DNA, the CDR3 is TGTGCCAGTAGTATAGGGGACAGGGGATGGGGCAATCAGCCCCAGCATTTT. Amino acids: CASSIGDRGWGNQPQHF.

The chain uses TRBV5-6 and TRBJ1-6; 9 positions agree with TRBD1. This CDR3 is built from 14 residues. Looked up from germline, CDR1 is SGHDT and CDR2 is YYEEEE. Germline trimming cut 2 bases from V and 13 bases from J; bases unmatched to any gene: 7. CDR3 sequence (DNA): TGTGCCAGCAGCTTAGGGGACAGGGAGGCTCCCCTCCACTTT. Translation gives CASSLGDREAPLHF.

CDR3 residues: CASSMRHLTEAFF. In nucleotides, the CDR3 is TGTGCCAGTAGTATGAGACATTTAACTGAAGCTTTCTTT. The J gene is TRBJ1-1, the V gene TRBV19; D gene ambiguous. The CDR3 extends over 13 amino acids. CDR1 and CDR2 (germline): LNHDA, SQIVND (reference sequence). With 3 bases removed from V and 5 bases from J, the gap between germline ends came to 10 bases.

CDR3 DNA: TGTGCCACTTCTCGCGCAGTGAACACTGAAGCTTTCTTT. Translating gives CATSRAVNTEAFF. The chain links TRBV7-3 to TRBJ1-1; D unresolved. CDR1 is SGHTA and CDR2 is FQGTGA in the germline V gene. The CDR3 loop spans 13 amino acids. Trimming took 10 bases from V and 0 from J, leaving 12 bases between them.

This clone was recorded a few times. This chain uses TRBV7-9 with TRBJ1-6, with D hard to call. V was trimmed by 1 base and J by 7 bases, leaving 8 bases between them. The CDR3 is made up of 14 amino acids. CDR1 and CDR2 (germline): SEHNR, FQNEAQ (reference sequence). CDR3 sequence (DNA): TGTGCCAGCAGCTTAGGGCTAGGGAATTCACCCCTCCACTTT. It encodes CASSLGLGNSPLHF.

This clone has just one count. The gene calls are TRBV19 and TRBJ1-1; TRBD1 might be the D (6 bases). V dropped 4 bases and J dropped 3 bases, with 15 bases sitting between them. Per germline, CDR1 LNHDA and CDR2 SQIVND (reference sequence). This CDR3 is built from 15 residues. The CDR3 sequence is CASSRGETGHTEAFF. CDR3 coding DNA: TGTGCCAGTAGTAGGGGAGAAACAGGGCACACTGAAGCTTTCTTT. Supplemented by reference TRBV19 and TRBJ1-1, the full variable domain reads DGGITQSPKYLFRKEGQNVTLSCEQNLNHDAMYWYRQDPGQGLRLIYYSQIVNDFQKGDIAEGYSVSREKKESFPLTVTSAQKNPTAFYLCASSRGETGHTEAFFGQGTRLTVV.

The chain recombines TRBV7-2 with TRBJ1-5; D may be TRBD1 (6 bases). V was pared by 1 base and J by 11 bases, with 15 bases between. This CDR3 contains 14 residues. Germline lookup yields CDR1 SGHTA and CDR2 FQGNSA. This chain's CDR3 is CASSLVPRGRSQHF. CDR3 bases: TGTGCCAGCAGCTTAGTCCCACGGGGGCGGTCCCAGCATTTT.

V gene TRBV7-2 combines with J gene TRBJ1-5, with D possibly matching TRBD1 (5 bases). Germline CDR1 is SGHTA and CDR2 is FQGNSA. V was shortened by 2 bases and J by 5 bases, with 16 bases between the two germline ends. The CDR3 consists of 16 residues. CDR3 region: CASSLLPPGNHQPQHF. In DNA, the CDR3 is TGTGCCAGCAGCTTACTACCCCCAGGGAACCATCAGCCCCAGCATTTT.

This chain connects TRBV9 to TRBJ1-2; no clear D gene. Trimming shortened V by 0 bases and J by 4 bases, and 10 bases separated the two germline ends. CDR3 length: 14 residues. CDR1 and CDR2 from the germline V gene are SGDLS and YYNGEE. The DNA for the CDR3 is TGTGCCAGCAGCGTAGATGCGGGCGGCTATGGCTACACCTTC. Translating it yields CASSVDAGGYGYTF.

The chain recombines TRBV15 with TRBJ2-5, with D tentatively TRBD1 (5 bases). The V and J ends lost 3 bases and 5 bases respectively, with 13 bases between them. There are 14 residues in the CDR3. CDR1 is LNHNV, CDR2 YYDKDF, per germline (reference sequence). CDR3 DNA: TGTGCCACCAGCAGTCTAGGGGCCAGGGAGACCCAGTACTTC. Encoded protein: CATSSLGARETQYF. Based on the CDR3 plus reference TRBV15 and TRBJ2-5, the full variable domain is DAMVIQNPRYQVTQFGKPVTLSCSQTLNHNVMYWYQQKSSQAPKLLFHYYDKDFNNEADTPDNFQSRRPNTSFCFLDIRSPGLGDTAMYLCATSSLGARETQYFGPGTRLLVL.

This clone was counted ten times or more. This chain uses TRBV28 with TRBJ1-6, with 11 bases that match TRBD1. Trimming took 3 bases from V and 9 from J; bases not matched to a gene: 4. CDR3 length: 15 amino acids. CDR1 is MDHEN and CDR2 is SYDVKM in the germline V gene. The CDR3 DNA reads TGTGCCAGCAGTTTGGGGGACAGGGGGGCTTCACCCCTCCACTTT. As protein: CASSLGDRGASPLHF.

This sequence joins TRBV6-6 and TRBJ2-3, with no clear D. The V end was cut by 0 bases, the J end by 9 bases, with 13 bases between. Germline CDR1 and CDR2: MNHNY and SVGAGI (reference sequence). The CDR3 length is 14 residues. CDR3 in DNA: TGTGCCAGCAGTTACTCGCACGGGTCGGGCACGCAGTATTTT. This encodes CASSYSHGSGTQYF.

This clone occurred once. The rearrangement links TRBV28 to TRBJ2-1; 10 bases map to TRBD2. The J segment lost 1 base and the V segment lost 5 bases, leaving 5 bases of the junction unmatched. The CDR3 covers 16 residues. Germline values: CDR1 MDHEN, CDR2 SYDVKM. CDR3 in amino acids: CASSLLAGVSYNEQFF. As DNA, the CDR3 is TGTGCCAGCAGTCTCCTAGCGGGGGTTTCCTACAATGAGCAGTTCTTC.

The rearrangement uses TRBV27 and TRBJ2-7; 9 positions match TRBD1. Losses at the gene ends were 3 bases for V and 4 bases for J; bases not matched to a gene: 7. The CDR3 has 15 residues. Germline assignment: CDR1 MNHEY and CDR2 SMNVEV (reference sequence). In nucleotides, the CDR3 is TGTGCCAGCAGTTTGGCAGGACAGGGGATATACGAGCAGTACTTC. Amino acids: CASSLAGQGIYEQYF.

This rearrangement joins TRBV4-3 to TRBJ2-7; D gene ambiguous. Trimming removed 0 bases from V and 0 bases from J, with 12 bases in between. This CDR3 comprises 16 residues. Per germline, CDR1 LGHNA and CDR2 YSLEER. The CDR3 sequence is CASSQDFSRSSYEQYF. DNA for the CDR3: TGCGCCAGCAGCCAAGATTTCAGCCGGAGCTCCTACGAGCAGTACTTC.

This chain connects TRBV19 to TRBJ1-1; TRBD1 matches at 7 bases. The CDR3 runs 15 residues. The V segment lost 3 bases and the J segment 2 bases; nucleotides outside the gene matches: 6. Germline V lookup: CDR1 LNHDA, CDR2 SQIVND (reference sequence). The CDR3 protein is CASSMSGGGNTEAFF. CDR3 DNA: TGTGCCAGTAGTATGTCAGGGGGGGGAAACACTGAAGCTTTCTTT. The full variable domain, its missing parts supplied by reference TRBV19 and TRBJ1-1, is DGGITQSPKYLFRKEGQNVTLSCEQNLNHDAMYWYRQDPGQGLRLIYYSQIVNDFQKGDIAEGYSVSREKKESFPLTVTSAQKNPTAFYLCASSMSGGGNTEAFFGQGTRLTVV.

The chain recombines TRBV19 with TRBJ1-3; D uncertain. Germline V CDR1 and CDR2: LNHDA, SQIVND (reference sequence). CDR3 length: 13 residues. V shed 6 bases and J shed 2 bases, with 8 bases lying between them. CDR3 loop: CASSRLAGNTIYF. The CDR3 DNA follows: TGTGCCAGTAGCCGGTTGGCTGGAAACACCATATATTTT. Variable domain in full (rest from reference TRBV19 and TRBJ1-3): DGGITQSPKYLFRKEGQNVTLSCEQNLNHDAMYWYRQDPGQGLRLIYYSQIVNDFQKGDIAEGYSVSREKKESFPLTVTSAQKNPTAFYLCASSRLAGNTIYFGEGSWLTVV.

The rearrangement joins TRBV7-9 to TRBJ2-2, with D maybe TRBD1 (5 bases). Germline-derived CDR1 and CDR2 are SEHNR and FQNEAQ (reference sequence). The length of the CDR3 is 19 residues. Trimming stripped 3 bases from V and 4 bases from J, with 24 bases between. CDR3 nucleotide sequence: TGTGCCAGCAGCTTGAGAAGTCTAGTACGCGGACACCCCACCGGGGAGCTGTTTTTT. Its translation is CASSLRSLVRGHPTGELFF.